This TCR beta chain stems from a study of cytomegalovirus exposure and HLA in healthy donors. In regard to this clone: Antigen: not known.

Whole-study results and caveats: Among TCR beta chains, those listed as cytomegalovirus-associated numbered about 160. Later genetic work tied a missense DCLRE1C variant to beta-chain V and J trimming. A few CMV-associated chains proved CMV antigen-specific in vitro. TRBV6-2, TRBV6-3 and some other V segments were unresolvable in 87-base-pair reads.

In germline, CDR1 is MNHNS, CDR2 SASEGT. The CDR3 is made up of 14 amino acids. Trimming removed 1 base at V and 2 bases at J, with 9 bases between. The PCR had 60 Vbeta and 13 Jbeta primers. TCRdb keeps only in-frame clones here, not all; method: immunoSEQ multiplex PCR. The sample has some 120,000 clones; about 70% are singletons. This chain joins TRBV6-1 and TRBJ2-7; the D gene is possibly TRBD1 (6 bases). This receptor was taken from a human donor in good health. The sequenced sample was PBMCs. This chain's CDR3 is CASSEDRATYEQYF. CDR3 sequence (DNA): TGTGCCAGCAGTGAAGACAGGGCGACCTACGAGCAGTACTTC.